A selection of T cell receptor beta chains follows, all from one sample in a study of CD8 T cells in ankylosing spondylitis. Using its own MiXCR run on the 5' RACE reads, TCRdb lists one record per CDR3 protein. The sample includes around 480,000 distinct CDR3 sequences, over 15% of them seen just once. Input material: blood, either unsorted or a sorted T cell fraction (not recorded which). Receptors originate from a male donor with ankylosing spondylitis. The CDR3 runs from the conserved cysteine through the conserved F or W. A D gene is named only where the DNA matches it firmly. Clone sizes are given selectively: once, few, many, or a class where the clone is expanded.

TRBV20-1	TRBJ2-1	TRBD2	-	TGCAGTGCCCCCGCCTGGGGGACTAGCCACAATGAGCAGTTCTTC	CSAPAWGTSHNEQFF
TRBV7-8	TRBJ2-5	-	many	TGTGCCAGCAGTCTCGGGCCCCAAGAGACCCAGTACTTC	CASSLGPQETQYF
TRBV4-2	TRBJ2-2	-	few	TGTGCCAGCAGCCAAGGCGACAGAATAGGAACCGGGGAGCTGTTTTTT	CASSQGDRIGTGELFF
TRBV7-9	TRBJ2-2	TRBD1	few	TGTGCCAGCAGCCCCGGGACAGGGTTTAACACCGGGGAGCTGTTTTTT	CASSPGTGFNTGELFF
TRBV10-3	TRBJ2-2	TRBD2	-	TGTGCCATCAGTGAAACCCTAGCGGGCGGTAGCACCGGGGAGCTGTTTTTT	CAISETLAGGSTGELFF
TRBV20-1	TRBJ2-5	TRBD1	-	TGCAGTGCTAACCCTCCGACAGGGCCGCAAGAGACCCAGTACTTC	CSANPPTGPQETQYF
TRBV20-1	TRBJ1-5	TRBD1	-	TGCAGTGCTGGGACAGGGGGCGATCAGCCCCAGCATTTT	CSAGTGGDQPQHF
TRBV11-1	TRBJ2-5	-	-	TGTGCCAGCAGCCCAGTAGGTGTAAAGGACGTCGCACAAGAGACCCAGTACTTC	CASSPVGVKDVAQETQYF
TRBV5-4	TRBJ1-2	-	-	TGTGCCAGCAGCCGGGGGGTCCTCCGTCCTGGCTACACCTTC	CASSRGVLRPGYTF
TRBV6-5	TRBJ1-1	TRBD1	-	TGTGCCAGCAGTTACTCAGGGGGCCTCACTGAAGCTTTCTTT	CASSYSGGLTEAFF
TRBV27	TRBJ1-2	-	few	TGTGCCAGCAGCCCACGGGGGAACTATGGCTACACCTTC	CASSPRGNYGYTF
TRBV7-8	TRBJ2-1	TRBD2	-	TGTGCCAGCAGCCCACCGGGGGGGACTAGCGGAGAGCAGTTCTTC	CASSPPGGTSGEQFF
TRBV12-3/TRBV12-4	TRBJ1-5	-	many	TGTGCCAGCAGTTTAAAGGGTTATAGCAATCAGCCCCAGCATTTT	CASSLKGYSNQPQHF
TRBV29-1	TRBJ2-7	-	-	TGCAGCGTAGCAAGTCAGACCTACGAGCAGTACTTC	CSVASQTYEQYF
TRBV14	TRBJ2-5	-	few	TGTGCCAGCAGCCAACAACTAGGGGAGACCCAGTACTTC	CASSQQLGETQYF
TRBV7-3	TRBJ1-1	-	-	TGTGCCAGCAGCTTATACGCAGGGACCACTGAAGCTTTCTTT	CASSLYAGTTEAFF
TRBV5-6	TRBJ2-7	-	few	TGTGCCAGCAGCTTGGTATCGGGGAAGGCCTACGAGCAGTACTTC	CASSLVSGKAYEQYF
TRBV4-1	TRBJ1-5	TRBD1	-	TGCGCCAGCAGCCGAGACAGGGCGCCTAATCAGCCCCAGCATTTT	CASSRDRAPNQPQHF
TRBV20-1	TRBJ1-4	-	many	TGCAGTGCCACACGCGGGGCAGGGCTGAATGAAAAACTGTTTTTT	CSATRGAGLNEKLFF
TRBV20-1	TRBJ1-1	TRBD1	-	TGCAGTGCCCTCGACCCCCGGACAGGGGGGAGCACTGAAGCTTTCTTT	CSALDPRTGGSTEAFF
TRBV10-3	TRBJ1-6	-	-	TGTGCCATCAGTGAGAGGCAGGGGCGGTCACCCCTCCACTTT	CAISERQGRSPLHF
TRBV11-2	TRBJ2-7	TRBD1	-	TGTGCCAGCAGCTTAGCAAACAGGGGCTACGAGCAGTACTTC	CASSLANRGYEQYF
TRBV11-1	TRBJ2-1	TRBD2	-	TGTGCCAGCAGCTTACCCCTTGTGGTGATAGCGGGGCACAATGAGCAGTTCTTC	CASSLPLVVIAGHNEQFF
TRBV2	TRBJ2-1	-	-	TGTGCCAGCAGTGAAGAGTCAGGGGCCTACAATGAGCAGTTCTTC	CASSEESGAYNEQFF
TRBV14	TRBJ1-3	-	-	TGTGCCAGCAGCCAAGTAAAGGGTGTTGGAAACACCATATATTTT	CASSQVKGVGNTIYF
TRBV27	TRBJ1-3	-	-	TGTGCCAGCAGTCCGAAAAATTGGACAGTCCGATTCTCTGGAAACACCATATATTTT	CASSPKNWTVRFSGNTIYF
TRBV6-5	TRBJ1-3	-	many	TGTGCCAGCAGTACTCGCAGGACTGGAAACACCATATATTTT	CASSTRRTGNTIYF
TRBV9	TRBJ1-2	TRBD1	many	TGTGCCAGCAGCGTCCAGGGGGATGGCTACACCTTC	CASSVQGDGYTF
TRBV6-5	TRBJ1-5	-	few	TGTGCCAGCAGTTACTCGCATACAAACCAAGATCAGCCCCAGCATTTT	CASSYSHTNQDQPQHF
TRBV3-1	TRBJ2-1	TRBD1	-	TGTGCCAGCAGCCAACTCCCGGGACAGGGTCCCACAAAGGAGCAGTTCTTC	CASSQLPGQGPTKEQFF
TRBV12-3/TRBV12-4	TRBJ2-3	-	many	TGTGCCAGCAGTTTATTCCACGGCACAGATACGCAGTATTTT	CASSLFHGTDTQYF
TRBV12-3/TRBV12-4	TRBJ2-2	TRBD1	many	TGTGCCAGCACCAGACGGACAGGGGGGAACACCGGGGAGCTGTTTTTT	CASTRRTGGNTGELFF
TRBV7-2	TRBJ2-1	-	many	TGTGCCAGCAGCTCACGGGGCCCCTACAATGAGCAGTTCTTC	CASSSRGPYNEQFF
TRBV5-6	TRBJ2-5	-	many	TGTGCCAGCTCACCGGGACACCAAGAGACCCAGTACTTC	CASSPGHQETQYF
TRBV20-1	TRBJ2-7	TRBD1	-	TGCAGTGTGCCGGGACAGTCCTACGAGCAGTACTTC	CSVPGQSYEQYF
TRBV6-1	TRBJ1-1	TRBD1	-	TGTGCCAGCAGAGGACAGGGGAGCACTGAAGCTTTCTTT	CASRGQGSTEAFF
TRBV7-9	TRBJ2-7	TRBD2	-	TGTGCCAGCAGCTTAGAACTAGCGGGGGCCTACGAGCAGTACTTC	CASSLELAGAYEQYF
TRBV29-1	TRBJ2-7	-	few	TGCAGCGTTGGATTGCAGGGTCGATTGGAGCAGTACTTC	CSVGLQGRLEQYF
TRBV5-6	TRBJ1-1	-	-	TGTGCCAGCAGCTTAGAACGGAACACTGAAGCTTTCTTT	CASSLERNTEAFF
TRBV6-1	TRBJ1-1	-	few	TGTGCCAGCGTGAACTCAGTGAACACTGAAGCTTTCTTT	CASVNSVNTEAFF
TRBV20-1	TRBJ2-6	TRBD2	few	TGCAGTGCTCCGGGACTAGCGGGAGGAGGGGCCAACGTCCTGACTTTC	CSAPGLAGGGANVLTF
TRBV25-1	TRBJ2-7	TRBD1	-	TGTGCCAGCAGTAGAGAGTACGGACAGGGGGTGACCTACGAGCAGTACTTC	CASSREYGQGVTYEQYF
TRBV20-1	TRBJ2-3	TRBD2	few	TGCAGTGCTAGAGATCGTAGCGGGGGGAAGACAGATACGCAGTATTTT	CSARDRSGGKTDTQYF
TRBV5-1	TRBJ1-6	-	-	TGCGCCAGCAGGCCCCCGGACAGCGGGCCCCTCCACTTT	CASRPPDSGPLHF
TRBV3-1	TRBJ2-4	-	few	TGTGCCAGCAGTTACAATGCAGCCAAAAACATTCAGTACTTC	CASSYNAAKNIQYF
TRBV29-1	TRBJ1-3	-	once	TGCAGCGCCGCCCGGGACGCGGGAAACACCATATATTTT	CSAARDAGNTIYF
TRBV20-1	TRBJ2-3	-	few	TGCAGCCCCCACCCGCCGAGGGTAGATACGCAGTATTTT	CSPHPPRVDTQYF
TRBV4-1	TRBJ1-6	-	few	TGCGCCAGCAGCCAAGCCCACGTACCCTCCTATAATTCACCCCTCCACTTT	CASSQAHVPSYNSPLHF
TRBV4-1	TRBJ2-7	-	-	TGCGCCAGCAGCCAAGACAGGGTGGGTGTCTACGAGCAGTACTTC	CASSQDRVGVYEQYF
TRBV28	TRBJ1-2	-	-	TGTGCCAGCAGTTTGTTCCCGGGACGGAACTACACCTTC	CASSLFPGRNYTF
TRBV5-1	TRBJ2-3	-	few	TGCGCCAGCAGCCTAGCGTCATCCACAGATACGCAGTATTTT	CASSLASSTDTQYF
TRBV7-3	TRBJ2-1	-	few	TGTGCCAGCAGCTTTCACGGGACCGATGAGCAGTTCTTC	CASSFHGTDEQFF
TRBV6-1	TRBJ2-1	TRBD2	few	TGTGCCAGCAGAGCGGGGGGGGGATACAATGAGCAGTTCTTC	CASRAGGGYNEQFF
TRBV7-6	TRBJ2-1	-	once	TGTGCCAGCAGCTTAACCGGAGAGCCCTTCAATGAGCAGTTCTTC	CASSLTGEPFNEQFF
TRBV5-1	TRBJ2-6	TRBD1	-	TGCGCCAGCAGCCAAGGACAGGCTGGGGCCAACGTCCTGACTTTC	CASSQGQAGANVLTF